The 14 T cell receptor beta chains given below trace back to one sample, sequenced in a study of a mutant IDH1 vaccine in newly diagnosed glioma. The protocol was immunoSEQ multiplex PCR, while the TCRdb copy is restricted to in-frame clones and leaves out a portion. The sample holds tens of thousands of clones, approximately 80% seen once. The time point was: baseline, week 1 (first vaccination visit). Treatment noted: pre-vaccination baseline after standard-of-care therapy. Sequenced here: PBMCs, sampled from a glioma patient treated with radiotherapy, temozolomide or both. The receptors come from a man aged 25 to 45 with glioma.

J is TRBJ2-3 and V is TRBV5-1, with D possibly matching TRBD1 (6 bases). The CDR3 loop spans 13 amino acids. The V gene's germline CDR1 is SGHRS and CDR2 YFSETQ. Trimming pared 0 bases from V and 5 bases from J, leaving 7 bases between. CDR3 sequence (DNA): TGCGCCAGCAGCTTGGGGACAGTAGATACGCAGTATTTT. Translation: CASSLGTVDTQYF.

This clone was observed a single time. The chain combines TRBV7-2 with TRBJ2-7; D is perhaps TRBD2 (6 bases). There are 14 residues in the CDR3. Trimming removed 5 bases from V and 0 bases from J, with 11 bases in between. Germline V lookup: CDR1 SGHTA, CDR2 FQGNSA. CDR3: CASSHVGLSYEQYF. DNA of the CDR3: TGTGCCAGCAGCCACGTGGGACTCTCCTACGAGCAGTACTTC.

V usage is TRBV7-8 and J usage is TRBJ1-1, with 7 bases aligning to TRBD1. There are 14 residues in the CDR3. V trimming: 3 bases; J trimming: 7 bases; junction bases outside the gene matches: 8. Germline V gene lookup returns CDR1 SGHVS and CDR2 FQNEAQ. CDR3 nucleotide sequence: TGTGCCAGCAGCTTCCTAACAGGGGTGGTTGAAGCTTTCTTT. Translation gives CASSFLTGVVEAFF.

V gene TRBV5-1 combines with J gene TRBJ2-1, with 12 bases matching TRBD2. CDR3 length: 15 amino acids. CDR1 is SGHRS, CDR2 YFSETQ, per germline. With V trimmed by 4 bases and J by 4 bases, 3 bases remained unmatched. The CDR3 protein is CASSRTSGAYNEQFF. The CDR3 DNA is TGCGCCAGCAGCCGGACTAGCGGGGCATACAATGAGCAGTTCTTC.

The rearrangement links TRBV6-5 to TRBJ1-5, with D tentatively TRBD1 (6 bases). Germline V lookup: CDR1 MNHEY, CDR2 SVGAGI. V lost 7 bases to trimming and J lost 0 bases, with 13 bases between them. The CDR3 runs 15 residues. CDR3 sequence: CASKLQGNSNQPQHF. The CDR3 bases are TGTGCCAGCAAACTCCAGGGGAATAGCAATCAGCCCCAGCATTTT.

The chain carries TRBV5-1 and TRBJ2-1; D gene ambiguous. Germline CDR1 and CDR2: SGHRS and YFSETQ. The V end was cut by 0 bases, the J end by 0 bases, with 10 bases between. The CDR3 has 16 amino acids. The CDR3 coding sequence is TGCGCCAGCAGCTTGGCCCCTTCTCGCTCCTACAATGAGCAGTTCTTC. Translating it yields CASSLAPSRSYNEQFF.

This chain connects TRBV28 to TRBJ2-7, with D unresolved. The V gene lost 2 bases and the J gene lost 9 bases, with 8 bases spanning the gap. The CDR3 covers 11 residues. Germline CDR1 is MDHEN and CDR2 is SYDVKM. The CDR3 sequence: CASSLLDRQYF. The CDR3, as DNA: TGTGCCAGCAGTTTACTGGATAGGCAGTACTTC.

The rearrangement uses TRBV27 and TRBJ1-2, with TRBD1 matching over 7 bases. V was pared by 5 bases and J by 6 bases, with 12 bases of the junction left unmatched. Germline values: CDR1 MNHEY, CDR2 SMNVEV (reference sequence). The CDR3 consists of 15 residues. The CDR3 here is CASSPGTATFDGYTF. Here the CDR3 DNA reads TGTGCCAGCAGTCCCGGGACAGCTACTTTTGATGGCTACACCTTC.

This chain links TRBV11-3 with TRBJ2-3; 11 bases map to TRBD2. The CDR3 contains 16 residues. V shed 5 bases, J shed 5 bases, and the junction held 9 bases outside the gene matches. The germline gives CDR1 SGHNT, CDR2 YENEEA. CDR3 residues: CASSIGTSGQQDTQYF. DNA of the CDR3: TGTGCCAGCAGCATCGGGACTAGCGGTCAACAAGATACGCAGTATTTT.

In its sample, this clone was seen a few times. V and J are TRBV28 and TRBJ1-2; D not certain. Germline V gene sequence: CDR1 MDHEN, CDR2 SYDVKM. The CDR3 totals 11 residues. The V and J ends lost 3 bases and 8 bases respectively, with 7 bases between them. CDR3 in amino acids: CASSLAQGYTF. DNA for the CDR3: TGTGCCAGCAGTTTGGCGCAAGGCTACACCTTC.

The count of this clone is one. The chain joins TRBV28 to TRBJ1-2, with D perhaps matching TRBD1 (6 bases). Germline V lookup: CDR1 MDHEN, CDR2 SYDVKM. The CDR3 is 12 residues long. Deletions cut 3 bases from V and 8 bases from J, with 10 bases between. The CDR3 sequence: CASSLGAGGYTF. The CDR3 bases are TGTGCCAGCAGTTTGGGGGCCGGGGGCTACACCTTC.

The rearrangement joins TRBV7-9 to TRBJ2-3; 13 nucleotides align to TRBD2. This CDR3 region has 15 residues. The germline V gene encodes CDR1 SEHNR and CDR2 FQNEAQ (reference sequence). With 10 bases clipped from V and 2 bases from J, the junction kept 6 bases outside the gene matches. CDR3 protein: CATPGLAGDTDTQYF. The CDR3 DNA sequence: TGTGCCACTCCCGGACTAGCGGGGGACACAGATACGCAGTATTTT. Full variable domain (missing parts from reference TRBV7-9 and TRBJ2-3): DTGVSQNPRHKITKRGQNVTFRCDPISEHNRLYWYRQTLGQGPEFLTYFQNEAQLEKSRLLSDRFSAERPKGSFSTLEIQRTEQGDSAMYLCATPGLAGDTDTQYFGPGTRLTVL.

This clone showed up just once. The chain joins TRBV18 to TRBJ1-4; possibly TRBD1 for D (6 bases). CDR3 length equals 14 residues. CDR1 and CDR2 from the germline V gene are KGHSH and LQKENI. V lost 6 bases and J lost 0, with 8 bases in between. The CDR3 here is CASSRQATNEKLFF. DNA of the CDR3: TGTGCCAGCTCCCGACAGGCAACTAATGAAAAACTGTTTTTT.

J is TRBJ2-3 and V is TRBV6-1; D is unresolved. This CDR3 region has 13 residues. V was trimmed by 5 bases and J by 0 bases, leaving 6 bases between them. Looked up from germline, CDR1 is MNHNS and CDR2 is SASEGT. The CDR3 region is CASSRPSTDTQYF. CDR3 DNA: TGTGCCAGCAGTAGGCCTAGCACAGATACGCAGTATTTT.